The T cell receptor (beta chain) under discussion was sequenced for a study of shared clonotypes between healthy human individuals (dated by TCRdb to 2020 to 2022). For context, the study as a whole: Two women and three men aged 18 to 49 years were included in the cohort. For each donor, CD4 naive and CD4 memory were each run on three plates, CD8 naive on two plates, and CD8 memory on one plate. To increase sequencing depth and limit assay-specific biases, different laboratories used diverse techniques to prepare libraries and sequence TCR repertoires. Blood TCR repertoires of about 5 healthy adults were deeply sequenced to estimate repertoire size and the extent of clonotype sharing between individuals. Leukapheresis yielded between about 0.94 and 9.5 billion PBMCs per donor. Results the study describes overall, beyond this receptor: Compared with non-shared clonotypes, the clonotypes found in all four sorted-subset donors had higher generation probabilities. Because the study included a small number of donors, the genetic and exposure-history diversity represented was limited. Across a handful of donors, approximately 4.6% of naive CD4, approximately 3.5% of naive CD8, about 2.3% of memory CD4, and 0.4% of memory CD8 clonotypes were shared. Pairwise subsampling indicated that sequencing depth was expected to affect the degree of clonotype sharing among donors. Larger estimated clonotype richness was generally found for naive subsets than for memory subsets. Incomplete sequencing was indicated by rarefaction of sorted-subset datasets, despite the large sequencing depth. Sampling was restricted to blood, and TCR repertoires in tissues likely differ from the TCR repertoires found in blood.

Using the deep immunoSEQ assay, TCR CDR3 regions were amplified from genomic DNA by multiplex PCR. Extracted genomic DNA from each cell subset was spread evenly across all wells of several immunoSEQ 96-well plates, with each plate serving as a replicate. For sorted subsets, about 0.2 ug genomic DNA, equal to tens of thousands of T cell genomes, was loaded into each replicate PCR. Purified libraries were quantified with a Qubit 3.0 fluorometer, sized on a Bioanalyzer 2100, and re-quantified with the KAPA Library Quantification kit. Every immunoSEQ 96-well plate was sequenced on a dedicated single-read 150-cycle Illumina NextSeq 550 flow cell. In the source study's methods: The immunoSEQ output contained only junctional sequences without quality scores, so filtering could not match that applied to full-length reads. To assign V/J genes and CDR3, sequences were annotated using PyIR, a Python wrapper for IgBLAST v1.9, with IMGT germline references. Reads were removed for weak V/J assignments (E-value above 1e-6), missing CDR3, stop codons, out-of-frame junctions, or ambiguous translated residues. V3J clonotypes were defined by identical inferred V gene, J gene, and CDR3 amino acid sequence. Percentage overlap between repertoires was calculated by dividing the number of shared unique clonotypes by the size of the smaller repertoire. Richness of each repertoire was evaluated using RTK rarefaction, the Chao1 estimator, and Recon v2.1 estimates of unobserved clonotypes. For all TCRbeta clonotypes obtained by the gDNA method from four donors, generation probabilities were computed with OLGA. Entries here come from immuneACCESS through TCRdb and include only in-frame sequences with V and J called. Some clones fail to appear in such tables; in the studies checked, an unresolved V gene covers under half of the shortfall, and the cause of the remainder is unknown. The DNA was the basis for D and trimming; V, J and clone size are from that table. The sample records 1.6 million or so clones, just under 99% of which are singletons. The ten largest clonotypes hold about 0.4% of the sample.

Donors were healthy HIV-negative adults with no recently reported acute infections or vaccinations. Every donor was a Caucasian adult living in Nashville, Tennessee, USA. Magnetic negative selection was used to enrich CD4+ T cells, after which naive cells were positively selected on CD45RA and the negative fraction became the memory subset. After blood collection by leukapheresis, PBMCs were isolated using Ficoll-Histopaque density gradient centrifugation and then cryopreserved in the vapor phase of liquid nitrogen. Analytical flow cytometry was used to check the purity and quantity of each magnetically sorted T cell population. Genomic DNA was isolated from every sorted fraction and measured by UV absorbance on a Nanodrop 2000c. A word on this clone: What this receptor recognizes is not known. Per-nucleotide qualities are absent, and no much larger clonotype sits a single base away.

V and J are truncated by 3 bases and 4 bases respectively, leaving an intervening sequence of 15 bases. Including the terminal cysteine and phenylalanine, the CDR3 comprises 15 residues. CDR3 DNA is the only sequence kept; it has 45 bases, read in frame from the first base. This clonotype was obtained from a man aged 25-45 years in good health. The sample was naive CD4+ T cells sorted from blood. What the cell subset or site label conveys for this sample: CD45RA+ positively selected. The V and J genes are TRBV23-1 and TRBJ1-2, with no D gene named confidently. TRBV23-1 is an ORF, and what it does is uncertain. The DNA sequence is TGCGCCAGCAGTCACGAAATACCGCACTGCTATGGCTACACCTTC. Its protein reads: CASSHEIPHCYGYTF.